These T cell receptor beta chains were read from a single sample in a study of control samples from healthy donors and cancer patients. The repertoire was sequenced with immunoSEQ multiplex PCR; TCRdb's copy has only in-frame clones and lacks some. The top ten clones hold 3% to 4.5% of a sample with tens of thousands of clones, 90% to 95% of them seen once. Sequencing was performed on blood. The receptors shown here come from a woman aged 45-60 years in good health. The CDR3 runs from the conserved cysteine through the conserved F or W. The D gene is left open where the match is weak. Where a row states a size, it is once, few, many or the class of an expanded clone; other rows omit it.

clone size: -; V gene: TRBV9; J gene: TRBJ1-5; D gene: -; CDR3 protein: CASSTDPNSNQPQHF; CDR3 DNA: TGTGCCAGCAGCACAGACCCGAATAGCAATCAGCCCCAGCATTTT
clone size: -; V gene: TRBV6-1; J gene: TRBJ1-5; D gene: TRBD1; CDR3 protein: CASSETGGDQPQHF; CDR3 DNA: TGTGCCAGCAGTGAGACAGGGGGGGATCAGCCCCAGCATTTT
clone size: -; V gene: TRBV6-4; J gene: TRBJ1-1; D gene: -; CDR3 protein: CASSDGQHEAFF; CDR3 DNA: TGTGCCAGCAGTGACGGGCAACATGAAGCTTTCTTT
clone size: -; V gene: TRBV4-3; J gene: TRBJ2-1; D gene: -; CDR3 protein: CASSQEGGDPYNEQFF; CDR3 DNA: TGCGCCAGCAGCCAAGAAGGGGGGGACCCCTACAATGAGCAGTTCTTC
clone size: -; V gene: TRBV21-1; J gene: TRBJ2-7; D gene: -; CDR3 protein: CASRLRGGNEQYF; CDR3 DNA: TGTGCCAGCAGGTTGAGGGGGGGGAACGAGCAGTACTTC
clone size: -; V gene: TRBV19; J gene: TRBJ1-5; D gene: TRBD1; CDR3 protein: CASSRDRGRQPQHF; CDR3 DNA: TGTGCCAGTAGTAGAGACAGGGGGCGTCAGCCCCAGCATTTT
clone size: -; V gene: TRBV2; J gene: TRBJ1-6; D gene: -; CDR3 protein: CASSVTGQSPLHF; CDR3 DNA: TGTGCCAGCAGTGTAACAGGGCAATCACCCCTCCACTTT
clone size: -; V gene: TRBV2; J gene: TRBJ1-6; D gene: TRBD1; CDR3 protein: CASRDRGNSPLHF; CDR3 DNA: TGTGCCAGCCGGGACAGGGGTAATTCACCCCTCCACTTT
clone size: -; V gene: TRBV19; J gene: TRBJ2-1; D gene: -; CDR3 protein: CASSRTGDPYYNEQFF; CDR3 DNA: TGTGCCAGTAGTAGAACGGGGGATCCCTACTACAATGAGCAGTTCTTC
clone size: -; V gene: TRBV3-1/TRBV3-2; J gene: TRBJ2-7; D gene: -; CDR3 protein: CASSQGPGPYEQYF; CDR3 DNA: TGTGCCAGCAGCCAGGGGCCGGGCCCCTACGAGCAGTACTTC
clone size: -; V gene: TRBV30; J gene: TRBJ1-6; D gene: -; CDR3 protein: CAWSGNSRRNSPLHF; CDR3 DNA: TGTGCCTGGAGTGGGAACTCCCGGAGAAATTCACCCCTCCACTTT
clone size: -; V gene: TRBV7-9; J gene: TRBJ2-1; D gene: -; CDR3 protein: CASSLGAGATAEQFF; CDR3 DNA: TGTGCCAGCAGCTTAGGGGCGGGGGCCACGGCGGAGCAGTTCTTC
clone size: -; V gene: TRBV7-3; J gene: TRBJ2-1; D gene: -; CDR3 protein: CASSTTGYNEQFF; CDR3 DNA: TGTGCCAGCAGCACGACAGGCTACAATGAGCAGTTCTTC
clone size: -; V gene: TRBV29-1; J gene: TRBJ2-1; D gene: -; CDR3 protein: CSVEVGALVGEQFF; CDR3 DNA: TGCAGCGTTGAAGTGGGAGCCCTAGTCGGGGAGCAGTTCTTC
clone size: -; V gene: TRBV5-6; J gene: TRBJ2-1; D gene: -; CDR3 protein: CASSFGGRNEQFF; CDR3 DNA: TGTGCCAGCAGTTTCGGGGGGCGGAATGAGCAGTTCTTC
clone size: -; V gene: TRBV19; J gene: TRBJ2-4; D gene: -; CDR3 protein: CASSGSGLAGTKNIQYF; CDR3 DNA: TGTGCCAGTAGTGGCTCCGGGCTAGCCGGAACCAAAAACATTCAGTACTTC
clone size: -; V gene: TRBV5-1; J gene: TRBJ2-1; D gene: TRBD2; CDR3 protein: CASSNTWTSGGAYNEQFF; CDR3 DNA: TGCGCCAGCAGTAATACCTGGACTAGCGGGGGGGCCTACAATGAGCAGTTCTTC
clone size: -; V gene: TRBV6-5; J gene: TRBJ1-2; D gene: TRBD1; CDR3 protein: CASSYLGQVYGYTF; CDR3 DNA: TGTGCCAGCAGTTACCTCGGACAGGTCTATGGCTACACCTTC
clone size: -; V gene: TRBV5-1; J gene: TRBJ1-1; D gene: -; CDR3 protein: CASSKHPRETEAFF; CDR3 DNA: TGCGCCAGCAGCAAACACCCACGGGAAACTGAAGCTTTCTTT
clone size: -; V gene: TRBV9; J gene: TRBJ1-3; D gene: -; CDR3 protein: CASSVAQGWADSNTIYF; CDR3 DNA: TGTGCCAGCAGCGTGGCACAGGGTTGGGCAGACTCAAACACCATATATTTT
clone size: -; V gene: TRBV2; J gene: TRBJ1-2; D gene: -; CDR3 protein: CASSPQGHYGYTF; CDR3 DNA: TGTGCCAGCAGTCCACAGGGTCACTATGGCTACACCTTC
clone size: -; V gene: TRBV4-3; J gene: TRBJ2-1; D gene: TRBD2; CDR3 protein: CASSPHSGLSYNEQFF; CDR3 DNA: TGCGCCAGCAGCCCTCATAGCGGGCTATCCTACAATGAGCAGTTCTTC
clone size: -; V gene: TRBV14; J gene: TRBJ2-5; D gene: -; CDR3 protein: CASSQGGRWETQYF; CDR3 DNA: TGTGCCAGCAGCCAAGGAGGACGTTGGGAGACCCAGTACTTC
clone size: -; V gene: TRBV28; J gene: TRBJ2-7; D gene: TRBD1; CDR3 protein: CASSSAGQGGREQYF; CDR3 DNA: TGTGCCAGCAGTAGCGCGGGACAGGGGGGGAGGGAGCAGTACTTC
clone size: few; V gene: TRBV7-9; J gene: TRBJ1-4; D gene: -; CDR3 protein: CASSASKLNTNEKLFF; CDR3 DNA: TGTGCCAGCAGCGCTTCAAAGCTAAATACGAATGAAAAACTGTTTTTT
clone size: -; V gene: TRBV20-1; J gene: TRBJ1-2; D gene: -; CDR3 protein: CSASPVTDSSYTF; CDR3 DNA: TGCAGTGCTAGTCCTGTGACTGATTCAAGCTACACCTTC
clone size: -; V gene: TRBV5-8; J gene: TRBJ2-5; D gene: TRBD1; CDR3 protein: CASSPGTGQETQYF; CDR3 DNA: TGTGCCAGCAGCCCGGGGACAGGGCAAGAGACCCAGTACTTC
clone size: -; V gene: TRBV15; J gene: TRBJ2-3; D gene: TRBD2; CDR3 protein: CATSRDVGGGSLNTQYF; CDR3 DNA: TGTGCCACCAGCAGAGATGTGGGCGGGGGGTCTTTGAATACGCAGTATTTT
clone size: -; V gene: TRBV25-1; J gene: TRBJ2-7; D gene: TRBD2; CDR3 protein: CASSGAGDSYEQYF; CDR3 DNA: TGTGCCAGCAGTGGTGCGGGGGACTCCTACGAGCAGTACTTC
clone size: -; V gene: TRBV2; J gene: TRBJ2-5; D gene: TRBD2; CDR3 protein: CASSLSGLAGRQETQYF; CDR3 DNA: TGTGCCAGCAGTCTGTCGGGACTAGCGGGGAGACAAGAGACCCAGTACTTC
clone size: -; V gene: TRBV4-3; J gene: TRBJ1-1; D gene: TRBD1; CDR3 protein: CASSQDHGQGTEAFF; CDR3 DNA: TGCGCCAGCAGCCAAGATCACGGACAGGGGACTGAAGCTTTCTTT
clone size: -; V gene: TRBV27; J gene: TRBJ1-4; D gene: -; CDR3 protein: CASSQVPGSTNEKLFF; CDR3 DNA: TGTGCCAGCAGCCAAGTCCCAGGATCGACTAATGAAAAACTGTTTTTT
clone size: -; V gene: TRBV29-1; J gene: TRBJ1-1; D gene: TRBD1; CDR3 protein: CSSKGQGVSEAFF; CDR3 DNA: TGCAGCTCGAAAGGACAGGGGGTGTCTGAAGCTTTCTTT
clone size: once; V gene: TRBV4-2; J gene: TRBJ1-2; D gene: -; CDR3 protein: CASSQGAGGGAGGYTF; CDR3 DNA: TGTGCCAGCAGCCAAGGCGCCGGCGGGGGCGCCGGAGGCTACACCTTC
clone size: -; V gene: TRBV6-2/TRBV6-3; J gene: TRBJ2-3; D gene: -; CDR3 protein: CASSYPVGSGDTQYF; CDR3 DNA: TGTGCCAGCAGTTACCCGGTGGGGTCTGGAGATACGCAGTATTTT
clone size: once; V gene: TRBV6-1; J gene: TRBJ1-4; D gene: TRBD1; CDR3 protein: CASSEAAMAGGSTNEKLFF; CDR3 DNA: TGTGCCAGCAGTGAAGCCGCGATGGCAGGGGGCTCAACTAATGAAAAACTGTTTTTT
clone size: -; V gene: TRBV6-5; J gene: TRBJ1-6; D gene: -; CDR3 protein: CASSFRPGQGNSPLHF; CDR3 DNA: TGTGCCAGCAGTTTCCGACCGGGGCAAGGAAATTCACCCCTCCACTTT
clone size: -; V gene: TRBV15; J gene: TRBJ2-7; D gene: -; CDR3 protein: CATSREGESYEQYF; CDR3 DNA: TGTGCCACCAGCAGAGAGGGAGAATCCTACGAGCAGTACTTC
clone size: -; V gene: TRBV6-4; J gene: TRBJ2-2; D gene: -; CDR3 protein: CASSDSVDAGELFF; CDR3 DNA: TGTGCCAGCAGTGACTCGGTGGACGCCGGGGAGCTGTTTTTT
clone size: once; V gene: TRBV3-1/TRBV3-2; J gene: TRBJ1-2; D gene: -; CDR3 protein: CASSPGLGNYGHTF; CDR3 DNA: TGTGCCAGCAGCCCCGGGTTGGGTAACTATGGCCACACCTTC
clone size: -; V gene: TRBV9; J gene: TRBJ1-6; D gene: TRBD1; CDR3 protein: CASSVYDRADNSPLHF; CDR3 DNA: TGTGCCAGCAGCGTATATGACAGGGCGGATAATTCACCCCTCCACTTT
clone size: -; V gene: TRBV3-1/TRBV3-2; J gene: TRBJ2-5; D gene: -; CDR3 protein: CASSRLNREETQYF; CDR3 DNA: TGTGCCAGCAGCCGGCTAAACCGAGAAGAGACCCAGTACTTC
clone size: -; V gene: TRBV21-1; J gene: TRBJ2-1; D gene: -; CDR3 protein: CASRTVYCVANEQFF; CDR3 DNA: TGTGCCTCCCGGACAGTATACTGTGTGGCGAATGAGCAGTTCTTC
clone size: -; V gene: TRBV4-3; J gene: TRBJ2-7; D gene: TRBD2; CDR3 protein: CASSQLAGSQGSTTSYEQYF; CDR3 DNA: TGCGCCAGCAGCCAACTAGCGGGATCGCAGGGGTCCACAACCTCCTACGAGCAGTACTTC
clone size: -; V gene: TRBV6-6; J gene: TRBJ2-5; D gene: TRBD1; CDR3 protein: CASKGSPGQGRETQYF; CDR3 DNA: TGTGCCAGCAAGGGGAGTCCGGGACAGGGGCGAGAGACCCAGTACTTC